Listed here is a single TCR beta chain. The antigen is undetermined. Each CDR3 protein is one row after TCRdb ran MiXCR on the 5' RACE reads. The data hold 500,000 to 550,000 distinct CDR3 sequences, with 21% observed a single time. This entry is derived from a study of T cells after yellow fever vaccination. Study-level results: The CD4 compartment and the CD8 compartment contained a small share of clonotypes in common. Once the booster was given, most primary-vaccination clones reappeared, at 95% to 98% for CD4 and roughly 90% for CD8.

Germline V gives CDR1 MDHEN, CDR2 SYDVKM. V was clipped by 1 base and J by 7 bases, with 13 bases between them. The CDR3 is 14 residues long. The TCR comes from a man between 18 and 29 years old who received the YFV17D yellow fever vaccine. The chain is built from TRBV28 and TRBJ1-2; TRBD1 is a possible D gene (5 bases). Source: PBMCs, taken about 21 days after the first yellow fever vaccination. The CDR3 region has the DNA TGTGCCAGCAGTTTATCCAGGGTTCCTACTGGCTACACCTTC. It is translated as CASSLSRVPTGYTF.